This is a list of T cell receptor beta chains from one sample in a study of OX40 agonist ivuxolimab in advanced cancers. Assay: immunoSEQ multiplex PCR; the TCRdb copy retains only in-frame clones and omits some. The repertoire includes 73,000 or so clones, 85% of them detected once, and roughly 0.66% sits in the top ten. The sequenced sample was CD4+ or CD8+ T cells sorted from blood, obtained in a trial of the OX40 agonist ivuxolimab. Receptors originate from an adult with an advanced solid tumor such as melanoma, head and neck, liver or kidney cancer. Each CDR3 is given with its conserved first and last residue.

v_call: TRBV25-1
j_call: TRBJ2-2
cdr3_aa: CASSEFGLGTGELFF

v_call: TRBV6-5
j_call: TRBJ2-7
cdr3_aa: CASSYGPLDRSYEQYF

v_call: TRBV5-6
j_call: TRBJ2-2
cdr3_aa: CASSFSFTGELFF

v_call: TRBV29-1
j_call: TRBJ2-5
cdr3_aa: CSAPGVEETQYF

v_call: TRBV29-1
j_call: TRBJ2-7
cdr3_aa: CSVKPLRGQGFNEQYF

v_call: TRBV6-1
j_call: TRBJ2-3
cdr3_aa: CASSEQGDIPDTQYF

v_call: TRBV5-3
j_call: TRBJ2-3
cdr3_aa: CARSMGTLLAVSTDTQYF

v_call: TRBV7-3
j_call: TRBJ1-2
cdr3_aa: CASSSGQGGGYTF

v_call: TRBV7-3
j_call: TRBJ1-2
cdr3_aa: CASSLTLGEHGYTF

v_call: TRBV7-2
j_call: TRBJ1-5
cdr3_aa: CASSFGDSNQPQHF

v_call: TRBV5-1
j_call: TRBJ2-1
cdr3_aa: CASSWGGTSGGEQFF

v_call: TRBV7-2
j_call: TRBJ1-5
cdr3_aa: CASSLGAGRHQPQHF

v_call: TRBV7-3
j_call: TRBJ2-7
cdr3_aa: CASSLSGDEQYF

v_call: TRBV6-5
j_call: TRBJ1-6
cdr3_aa: CASSYSDRGLNSPLHF

v_call: TRBV7-9
j_call: TRBJ1-5
cdr3_aa: CASSFRGDQPQHF

v_call: TRBV7-9
j_call: TRBJ2-7
cdr3_aa: CASSPWGPTYEQYF

v_call: TRBV7-9
j_call: TRBJ1-4
cdr3_aa: CASRPTGTGNEKLFF

v_call: TRBV4-3
j_call: TRBJ1-2
cdr3_aa: CASSQDQAGGYTF

v_call: TRBV19
j_call: TRBJ2-3
cdr3_aa: CASSQTSGGATDTQYF

v_call: TRBV7-9
j_call: TRBJ1-5
cdr3_aa: CASSFRDTPQPQHF

v_call: TRBV2
j_call: TRBJ2-3
cdr3_aa: CASSPPAQYTQYF

v_call: TRBV20-1
j_call: TRBJ1-2
cdr3_aa: CSAYHLNTF

v_call: TRBV18
j_call: TRBJ2-5
cdr3_aa: CASSPVGLGETQYF

v_call: TRBV11-2
j_call: TRBJ1-1
cdr3_aa: CASSLGGTMNTEAFF

v_call: TRBV2
j_call: TRBJ1-2
cdr3_aa: CASSGAANYGYTF

v_call: TRBV29-1
j_call: TRBJ2-7
cdr3_aa: CSVAGWVAGDSYEQYF

v_call: TRBV5-4
j_call: TRBJ1-2
cdr3_aa: CASSPTVSVNYGYTF

v_call: TRBV2
j_call: TRBJ2-7
cdr3_aa: CASSEDLARSYEQYF

v_call: TRBV6-1
j_call: TRBJ2-7
cdr3_aa: CASGLGYEQYF

v_call: TRBV6-1
j_call: TRBJ1-1
cdr3_aa: CASSEFTWNTEAFF

v_call: TRBV7-9
j_call: TRBJ1-1
cdr3_aa: CASSLGQQNTEAFF

v_call: TRBV20-1
j_call: TRBJ1-2
cdr3_aa: CSAEDSDGYTF

v_call: TRBV7-2
j_call: TRBJ1-1
cdr3_aa: CASSLGTPEAFF

v_call: TRBV18
j_call: TRBJ2-2
cdr3_aa: CASSPTYGGNTGELFF

v_call: TRBV19
j_call: TRBJ1-5
cdr3_aa: CASSTRTGGFGNQPQHF

v_call: TRBV9
j_call: TRBJ2-3
cdr3_aa: CASSVDSSGGSRGDTQYF

v_call: TRBV5-8
j_call: TRBJ2-1
cdr3_aa: CASSPPNYNEQFF

v_call: TRBV7-2
j_call: TRBJ2-7
cdr3_aa: CASSLVGREVQYF

v_call: TRBV19
j_call: TRBJ1-6
cdr3_aa: CASSIGPATSPVNSPLHF